The 4 T cell receptor beta chains below all came from one sample that was sequenced in a study of cytomegalovirus exposure and HLA in healthy donors (dated 2017 in TCRdb). Receptor amplification or capture employed the immunoSEQ multiplex PCR assay. The multiplex PCR relied on a mix of 60 forward primers for TCR Vbeta segments and 13 reverse primers for TCR Jbeta segments. The table comes from immuneACCESS by way of TCRdb, which keeps in-frame sequences with V and J called. Part of the clones is missing from these tables; in studies checked, under half for an unresolved V gene and the rest for unknown reasons. The sample profile shows about 170,000 clones; under 85% of them were found once. The top ten hold 2% to 2.5% of the sample. Sequenced input: PBMCs. The source of these receptors is a human donor in good health.

The chain couples TRBV19 to TRBJ1-6; 8 bases are a match to TRBD1. This CDR3 has 17 residues. With 5 bases clipped from V and 2 bases from J, the junction kept 8 bases outside the gene matches. Germline CDR1 LNHDA, CDR2 SQIVND (reference sequence). The CDR3 is CASSVTGVVTYNSPLHF. In nucleotides, the CDR3 is TGTGCCAGTAGTGTGACAGGGGTTGTGACCTATAATTCACCCCTCCACTTT.

This chain uses TRBV30 with TRBJ2-7; D may be TRBD1 (6 bases). Germline loops: CDR1 GTSNPN, CDR2 SVGIG (reference sequence). This CDR3 region has 13 residues. Trimming took off 2 bases at V and 3 bases at J, with 11 bases between the two ends. Here the CDR3 reads CAWSSGASYEQYF. The CDR3 DNA follows: TGTGCCTGGAGTTCAGGGGCAAGCTACGAGCAGTACTTC.

This chain uses TRBV18 with TRBJ1-1; D gene ambiguous. Per germline, CDR1 KGHSH and CDR2 LQKENI. The CDR3 consists of 13 residues. Trimming took 4 bases from V and 1 from J, leaving 7 bases between them. The CDR3 spells CASSRQANTEAFF. In DNA form, the CDR3 reads TGTGCCAGCTCACGCCAGGCGAACACTGAAGCTTTCTTT.

The gene calls are TRBV15 and TRBJ2-7, with 9 bases lining up with TRBD2. The CDR3 extends over 15 amino acids. V lost 3 bases and J lost 3; bases outside the gene matches: 6. The V gene's germline CDR1 is LNHNV and CDR2 YYDKDF (reference sequence). CDR3 DNA: TGTGCCACCAGCAGCCCGACTAGCGGAGACTACGAGCAGTACTTC. Amino acids: CATSSPTSGDYEQYF.